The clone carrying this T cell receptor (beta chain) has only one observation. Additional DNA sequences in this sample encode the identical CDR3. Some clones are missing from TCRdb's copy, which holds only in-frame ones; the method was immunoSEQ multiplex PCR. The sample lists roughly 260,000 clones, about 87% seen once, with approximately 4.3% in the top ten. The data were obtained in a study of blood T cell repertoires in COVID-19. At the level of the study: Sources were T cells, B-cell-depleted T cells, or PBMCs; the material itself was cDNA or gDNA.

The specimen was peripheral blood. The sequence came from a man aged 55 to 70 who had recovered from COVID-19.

CDR3 loop: CASSPTGTSDEQYF. The CDR3 region has the DNA TGTGCCAGCTCACCAACCGGGACTAGCGACGAGCAGTACTTC. This sequence joins TRBV18 and TRBJ2-7, with 10 bases aligning to TRBD2. This CDR3 region has 14 residues. Trimming took 2 bases from V and 5 from J; bases not matched to a gene: 3. CDR1 and CDR2 from the germline V gene are KGHSH and LQKENI.